Each of the 26 T cell receptor beta chains below was sequenced from the same sample in a study of technical replicates of blood from a few donors. Method: immunoSEQ multiplex PCR; TCRdb's copy keeps in-frame clones and lacks some. Of tens of thousands of clones listed, roughly 91% are singletons. Sequencing used T cells isolated from PBMCs. These receptor sequences come from a human donor in good health. Some clones in this sample may be carry-over from other donors' samples.

The chain recombines TRBV19 with TRBJ1-5; 8 bases fit TRBD1. The germline CDR1 and CDR2 sequences are LNHDA and SQIVND (reference sequence). This CDR3 spans 15 amino acids. Trimming at V came to 9 bases and at J to 8 bases, leaving 15 bases not matched to a gene. The CDR3 region is CASRKPDRAREPQHF. CDR3 nucleotides: TGTGCCAGCAGGAAACCGGACAGGGCTAGGGAGCCCCAGCATTTT.

J is TRBJ2-1 and V is TRBV19; 7 nucleotides match TRBD2. The CDR3 is made up of 15 amino acids. Germline CDR1 reads LNHDA; CDR2 reads SQIVND (reference sequence). The J segment lost 4 bases and the V segment lost 7 bases, leaving 10 bases of the junction unmatched. CDR3 loop: CASMGGRHGYNEQFF. As DNA, the CDR3 is TGTGCCAGTATGGGGGGGAGGCACGGGTACAATGAGCAGTTCTTC. The variable domain in full, completed from reference TRBV19 and TRBJ2-1, reads DGGITQSPKYLFRKEGQNVTLSCEQNLNHDAMYWYRQDPGQGLRLIYYSQIVNDFQKGDIAEGYSVSREKKESFPLTVTSAQKNPTAFYLCASMGGRHGYNEQFFGPGTRLTVL.

This rearrangement joins TRBV27 to TRBJ1-5; 7 bases are shared with TRBD1. Trimming at V came to 4 bases and at J to 5 bases, leaving 8 bases not matched to a gene. The germline CDR1 and CDR2 sequences are MNHEY and SMNVEV (reference sequence). The CDR3 totals 15 residues. The CDR3 region is CASSSYRGGDQPQHF. The DNA for the CDR3 is TGTGCCAGCAGTTCCTACAGGGGAGGAGATCAGCCCCAGCATTTT.

The chain has TRBV7-3 and TRBJ2-1; no clear D. V lost 2 bases, J lost 0 bases, and 14 bases lay in between. This CDR3 has 17 amino acids. Germline V gene sequence: CDR1 SGHTA, CDR2 FQGTGA. CDR3 DNA sequence: TGTGCCAGCAGCTTATTACCCGGCGGTGACTCCTACAATGAGCAGTTCTTC. Amino acid sequence: CASSLLPGGDSYNEQFF.

The genes are TRBV6-1 and TRBJ1-3; D remains ambiguous. The CDR3 runs to 15 residues. V was clipped by 3 bases and J by 0 bases, with 9 bases between them. CDR1 and CDR2 (germline): MNHNS, SASEGT. The CDR3 protein is CASSEGRSSGNTIYF. The CDR3 DNA follows: TGTGCCAGCAGTGAGGGCCGCAGCTCTGGAAACACCATATATTTT.

CDR3: CAAKPGGPGNTIYF. The CDR3 nucleotides read TGTGCCGCTAAACCAGGGGGCCCTGGAAACACCATATATTTT. The V and J genes are TRBV6-5 and TRBJ1-3, with TRBD1 identical over 8 bases. The CDR3 is 14 residues long. CDR1 is MNHEY, CDR2 SVGAGI, per germline. The V and J ends lost 11 bases and 2 bases, in that order; junction bases with no gene match: 8.

Worth noting for this clone: The junction departs from the called germline gene at one end, perhaps through a read error. The CDR3 DNA is TGCAAATCCCAGGGGAACGGTTATGGCTACACCTTC. Its translation is CKSQGNGYGYTF. V gene TRBV6-1 combines with J gene TRBJ1-2; tentative D call: TRBD1 (6 bases). Germline V gives CDR1 MNHNS, CDR2 SASEGT. The CDR3 contains 12 residues.

The V gene is TRBV5-4, the J gene TRBJ2-3; 8 bases are shared with TRBD2. Trimming at V came to 3 bases and at J to 6 bases, leaving 15 bases not matched to a gene. The length of the CDR3 is 17 residues. The germline V gene encodes CDR1 SGHNT and CDR2 YYREEE (reference sequence). This chain's CDR3 is CASSSGGAGETRDTQYF. CDR3 DNA sequence: TGTGCCAGCAGCTCCGGTGGAGCGGGGGAGACGAGGGATACGCAGTATTTT.

This clone was picked up a small number of times. The J gene is TRBJ1-1, the V gene TRBV5-1; D is possibly TRBD1 (5 bases). Germline-derived CDR1 and CDR2 are SGHRS and YFSETQ. The length of the CDR3 is 15 residues. Trimming cost V 0 bases and J 4 bases, with 13 bases left between them. The CDR3 nucleotides read TGCGCCAGCAGCTTGGTTCAGGGTGAAGTCACTGAAGCTTTCTTT. Amino acids: CASSLVQGEVTEAFF. The complete variable domain, with remaining parts taken from reference TRBV5-1 and TRBJ1-1, reads KAGVTQTPRYLIKTRGQQVTLSCSPISGHRSVSWYQQTPGQGLQFLFEYFSETQRNKGNFPGRFSGRQFSNSRSEMNVSTLELGDSALYLCASSLVQGEVTEAFFGQGTRLTVV.

This clone has more than one count but fewer than ten. V gene TRBV4-1 combines with J gene TRBJ1-1; D remains unclear. Trimming shortened V by 2 bases and J by 1 base, and 11 bases separated the two germline ends. CDR1 and CDR2 (germline): MGHRA, YSYEKL. This CDR3 spans 15 amino acids. CDR3 region: CASSQPREANTEAFF. The DNA for the CDR3 is TGCGCCAGCAGCCAACCGCGAGAAGCGAACACTGAAGCTTTCTTT.

This chain links TRBV4-1 with TRBJ2-1, with 12 bases lining up with TRBD2. This CDR3 is 16 amino acids long. From germline, CDR1 is MGHRA and CDR2 YSYEKL. V lost 2 bases, J lost 9 bases, and 8 bases stayed unmatched. Here the CDR3 reads CASSQLLAGGPSEQFF. The DNA for the CDR3 is TGCGCCAGCAGCCAACTGCTAGCGGGAGGGCCCTCTGAGCAGTTCTTC.

This chain joins TRBV27 and TRBJ1-2; 7 bases agree with TRBD1. The CDR3 length is 14 residues. Losses at the gene ends were 0 bases for V and 6 bases for J; bases not matched to a gene: 4. From germline, CDR1 is MNHEY and CDR2 SMNVEV (reference sequence). The CDR3 bases are TGTGCCAGCAGTTTATCCGCGACAGGGAATGGCTACACCTTC. This codes for CASSLSATGNGYTF.

V usage is TRBV11-1 and J usage is TRBJ2-1; possible D gene TRBD1, 5 bases. The CDR3 consists of 15 residues. V lost 2 bases to trimming and J lost 7 bases, with 15 bases between them. Germline V CDR1 and CDR2: SGHAT, FQDESV (reference sequence). In DNA, the CDR3 is TGTGCCAGCAGCTTAAGGGGTAGAAAGTGGAATGAGCAGTTCTTC. Its protein product is CASSLRGRKWNEQFF.

The chain carries TRBV18 and TRBJ2-1, with TRBD2 identical over 8 bases. Germline V gene data show CDR1 as KGHSH and CDR2 as LQKENI. The CDR3 is made up of 16 amino acids. V trimming: 3 bases; J trimming: 4 bases; junction bases outside the gene matches: 8. DNA for the CDR3: TGTGCCAGCTCACCTCTTAGACTAGCGCCTTACAATGAGCAGTTCTTC. It specifies CASSPLRLAPYNEQFF. The full variable domain, with the rest looked up from reference TRBV18 and TRBJ2-1, is NAGVMQNPRHLVRRRGQEARLRCSPMKGHSHVYWYRQLPEEGLKFMVYLQKENIIDESGMPKERFSAEFPKEGPSILRIQQVVRGDSAAYFCASSPLRLAPYNEQFFGPGTRLTVL.

V usage is TRBV5-1 and J usage is TRBJ2-3, with D perhaps matching TRBD1 (5 bases). V lost 5 bases and J 1 base, leaving 11 bases between the germline ends. Germline assignment: CDR1 SGHRS and CDR2 YFSETQ. This CDR3 is 14 amino acids long. CDR3 nucleotide sequence: TGCGCCAGCAGATCAGGGTTCGGCACAGATACGCAGTATTTT. It translates to CASRSGFGTDTQYF.

This clone was counted a single time. The CDR3 loop is CASSPLGARYEQYF. The CDR3, as DNA: TGCGCCAGCAGCCCCCTGGGGGCTCGATACGAGCAGTACTTC. The rearrangement links TRBV4-1 to TRBJ2-7, with D perhaps matching TRBD1 (6 bases). The CDR3 length is 14 residues. Trimming took off 4 bases at V and 4 bases at J, with 14 bases between the two ends. The germline gives CDR1 MGHRA, CDR2 YSYEKL.

The rearrangement links TRBV5-1 to TRBJ2-1; 13 bases match TRBD2. The germline CDR1 and CDR2 sequences are SGHRS and YFSETQ. V lost 4 bases, J lost 1 base, and 5 bases stayed unmatched. This CDR3 has 17 residues. The CDR3 sequence is CASSPGLAGPSYNEQFF. CDR3 in DNA: TGCGCCAGCAGCCCGGGACTAGCGGGACCGTCCTACAATGAGCAGTTCTTC.

V is TRBV7-9 and J is TRBJ1-1; no definite D call. The length of the CDR3 is 11 residues. Germline CDR1 and CDR2: SEHNR and FQNEAQ (reference sequence). The CDR3 coding sequence is TGTGTCGCAGAGGTAGGCTACGAAGCTTTCTTT. Amino acid sequence: CVAEVGYEAFF.

The chain joins TRBV6-5 to TRBJ2-5, with TRBD1 identical over 7 bases. The DNA matches TRBJ2-7 better at its end, which makes the J call doubtful. CDR1 and CDR2 (germline): MNHEY, SVGAGI. The CDR3 length is 13 residues. This chain's CDR3 is CASSYRDSDEQYF. DNA for the CDR3: TGTGCCAGCAGTTACAGGGACAGCGACGAGCAGTACTTC.

The chain recombines TRBV19 with TRBJ1-1; D call uncertain. The V and J ends lost 5 bases and 0 bases respectively, with 13 bases between them. CDR1 LNHDA and CDR2 SQIVND come from the germline V gene (reference sequence). The CDR3 sequence is 15 residues long. CDR3 coding DNA: TGTGCCAGTAGTCTCCGCGGAAACCTGAACACTGAAGCTTTCTTT. It yields the protein CASSLRGNLNTEAFF.

The chain employs TRBV5-1 and TRBJ2-3; 9 nucleotides align to TRBD2. Germline V CDR1 and CDR2: SGHRS, YFSETQ. CDR3 size: 16 residues. Unmatched junction bases numbered 10, after V lost 5 bases and J lost 3 bases. The DNA for the CDR3 is TGCGCCAGCAGAAATAGCGGGAGTAGGGGAACAGATACGCAGTATTTT. It yields the protein CASRNSGSRGTDTQYF.

This chain joins TRBV11-3 and TRBJ1-1; no reliable D call. Germline V gene lookup returns CDR1 SGHNT and CDR2 YENEEA. The ends were cut back, 6 bases at V and 6 bases at J, with 26 bases in the middle. CDR3 length: 17 amino acids. In DNA form, the CDR3 reads TGTGCCAGCAGGCCACCCCCGACGCCCTTGGGAGGGTCTGAAGCTTTCTTT. It is translated as CASRPPPTPLGGSEAFF.

The chain employs TRBV28 and TRBJ1-1; D remains ambiguous. Germline V gene lookup returns CDR1 MDHEN and CDR2 SYDVKM. The CDR3 totals 13 residues. Trimming cost V 3 bases and J 1 base, with 6 bases left between them. DNA for the CDR3: TGTGCCAGCAGTTTCCCGGGGAACACTGAAGCTTTCTTT. This encodes CASSFPGNTEAFF.

The rearrangement uses TRBV5-4 and TRBJ2-7; 7 nucleotides align to TRBD1. The ends lost 5 bases at V and 6 bases at J; junction bases unmatched: 5. CDR1 and CDR2 from the germline V gene are SGHNT and YYREEE (reference sequence). The CDR3 loop spans 12 amino acids. This CDR3 is CASSTGESEQYF. CDR3 bases: TGTGCCAGCAGTACAGGGGAGAGCGAGCAGTACTTC.

The V gene is TRBV19, the J gene TRBJ2-7; a weak D match, TRBD2 (6 bases). The CDR3 has 15 amino acids. V lost 5 bases to trimming and J lost 6 bases, with 20 bases between them. The germline V gene encodes CDR1 LNHDA and CDR2 SQIVND (reference sequence). The CDR3 reads CASSAHFIAGSEQYF. CDR3 sequence (DNA): TGTGCCAGTAGTGCGCACTTTATCGCGGGGTCCGAGCAGTACTTC.

This rearrangement joins TRBV10-3 to TRBJ1-6, with TRBD1 as a possible D gene (5 bases). The CDR3 consists of 14 residues. Germline V gene lookup returns CDR1 ENHRY and CDR2 SYGVKD. V lost 11 bases to trimming and J lost 9 bases, with 20 bases between them. The CDR3 DNA reads as TGTGCCTTTAATGAGGGACTCCGGGGTTCACCCCTCCACTTT. Translating it yields CAFNEGLRGSPLHF.